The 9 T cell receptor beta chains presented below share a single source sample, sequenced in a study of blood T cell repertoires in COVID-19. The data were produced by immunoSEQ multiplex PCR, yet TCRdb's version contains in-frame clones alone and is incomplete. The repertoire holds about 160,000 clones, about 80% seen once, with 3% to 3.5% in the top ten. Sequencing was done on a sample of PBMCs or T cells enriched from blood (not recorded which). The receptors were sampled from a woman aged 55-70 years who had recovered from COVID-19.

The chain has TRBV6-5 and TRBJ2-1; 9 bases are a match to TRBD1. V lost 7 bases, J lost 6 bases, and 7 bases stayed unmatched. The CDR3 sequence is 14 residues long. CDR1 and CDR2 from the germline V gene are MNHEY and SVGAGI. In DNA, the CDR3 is TGTGCCAGCAATAAAGGGGACAGGGCCAATGAGCAGTTCTTC. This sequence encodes CASNKGDRANEQFF.

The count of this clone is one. For the CDR3, the DNA is TGTGCCAGTAGTTTCTCCGGGACAAATTGGAACACCATATATTTT. Residues: CASSFSGTNWNTIYF. The chain uses TRBV19 and TRBJ1-3; TRBD1 might be the D (6 bases). Germline V gives CDR1 LNHDA, CDR2 SQIVND (reference sequence). The CDR3 covers 15 residues. Trimming shortened V by 5 bases and J by 7 bases, and 18 bases separated the two germline ends.

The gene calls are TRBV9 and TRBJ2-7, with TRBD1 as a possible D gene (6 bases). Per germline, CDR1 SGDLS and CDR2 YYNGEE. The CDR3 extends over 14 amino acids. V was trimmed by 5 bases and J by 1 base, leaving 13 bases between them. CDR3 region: CASSDRSGSYEQYF. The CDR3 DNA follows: TGTGCCAGCAGTGACAGGTCGGGGTCCTACGAGCAGTACTTC.

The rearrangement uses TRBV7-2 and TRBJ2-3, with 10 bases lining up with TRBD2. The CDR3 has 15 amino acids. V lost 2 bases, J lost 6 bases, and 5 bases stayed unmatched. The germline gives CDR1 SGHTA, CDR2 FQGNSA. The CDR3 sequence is CASSLKAGGRDTQYF. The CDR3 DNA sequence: TGTGCCAGCAGCTTAAAAGCGGGGGGGCGGGATACGCAGTATTTT.

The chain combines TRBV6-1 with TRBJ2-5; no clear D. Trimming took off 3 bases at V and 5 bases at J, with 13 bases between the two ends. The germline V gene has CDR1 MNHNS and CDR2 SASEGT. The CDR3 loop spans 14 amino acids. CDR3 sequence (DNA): TGTGCCAGCAGTGATGGCCGAATTTCGGAGACCCAGTACTTC. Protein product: CASSDGRISETQYF.

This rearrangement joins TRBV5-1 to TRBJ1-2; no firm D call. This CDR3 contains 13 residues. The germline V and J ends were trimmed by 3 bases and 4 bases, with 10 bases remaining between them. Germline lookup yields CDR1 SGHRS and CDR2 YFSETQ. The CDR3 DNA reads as TGCGCCAGCAGCTCAACCCCTACCTATGGCTACACCTTC. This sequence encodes CASSSTPTYGYTF. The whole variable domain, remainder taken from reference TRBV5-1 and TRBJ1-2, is KAGVTQTPRYLIKTRGQQVTLSCSPISGHRSVSWYQQTPGQGLQFLFEYFSETQRNKGNFPGRFSGRQFSNSRSEMNVSTLELGDSALYLCASSSTPTYGYTFGSGTRLTVV.

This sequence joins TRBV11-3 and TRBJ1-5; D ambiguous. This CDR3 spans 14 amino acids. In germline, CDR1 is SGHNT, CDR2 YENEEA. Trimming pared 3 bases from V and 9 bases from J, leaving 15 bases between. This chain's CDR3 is CASSLRSRGLPQHF. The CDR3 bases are TGTGCCAGCAGCTTGCGGTCTAGAGGTCTGCCCCAGCATTTT.

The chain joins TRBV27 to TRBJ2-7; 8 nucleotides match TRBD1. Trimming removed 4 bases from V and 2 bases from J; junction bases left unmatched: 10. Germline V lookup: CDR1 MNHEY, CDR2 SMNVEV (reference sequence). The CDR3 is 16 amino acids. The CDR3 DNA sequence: TGTGCCAGCAGTTCCGAAGGCAGGGGGCGCGCCTACGAGCAGTACTTC. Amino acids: CASSSEGRGRAYEQYF.

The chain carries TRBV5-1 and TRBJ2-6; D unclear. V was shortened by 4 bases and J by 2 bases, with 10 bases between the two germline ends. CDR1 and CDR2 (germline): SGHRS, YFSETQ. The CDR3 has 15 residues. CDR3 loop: CASSLDGAGANVLTF. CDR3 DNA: TGCGCCAGCAGCCTAGACGGTGCTGGGGCCAACGTCCTGACTTTC. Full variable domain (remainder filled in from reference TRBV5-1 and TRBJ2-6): KAGVTQTPRYLIKTRGQQVTLSCSPISGHRSVSWYQQTPGQGLQFLFEYFSETQRNKGNFPGRFSGRQFSNSRSEMNVSTLELGDSALYLCASSLDGAGANVLTFGAGSRLTVL.